The source of this TCR beta chain is a study of shared clonotypes between healthy human individuals. To note about this clone: The antigen is unknown.

When replicate PCRs were run on unsorted PBMC, they used approximately 0.3 ug DNA, 30,000 to 35,000 T cell genomes. As handled by the study authors: In the immunoSEQ data, sequences were junction-only and lacked quality scores, so filtering differed. Only in-frame clones appear in the TCRdb table, and some are missing; sequencing was by immunoSEQ multiplex PCR. V and J calls and clone size follow that table, whereas D and trimming were derived from the DNA. Of over 400,000 clones in the sample, 78% were seen once. Regarding the study as a whole: A limitation of the genetic and exposure-history diversity represented arose from few donors.

This CDR3 region has 14 residues. CDR1 and CDR2 (germline): SGDLS, YYNGEE. The ends were cut back, 4 bases at V and 1 base at J, with 11 bases in the middle. Sequencing used PBMCs. The TCR was taken from a woman aged 40-49 years in good health. Some clones in this sample may be carry-over from other donors' samples. This chain connects TRBV9 to TRBJ2-5; tentative D call: TRBD1 (6 bases). CDR3 region: CASSPGQPQETQYF. The CDR3 DNA follows: TGTGCCAGCAGCCCCGGACAGCCCCAAGAGACCCAGTACTTC.